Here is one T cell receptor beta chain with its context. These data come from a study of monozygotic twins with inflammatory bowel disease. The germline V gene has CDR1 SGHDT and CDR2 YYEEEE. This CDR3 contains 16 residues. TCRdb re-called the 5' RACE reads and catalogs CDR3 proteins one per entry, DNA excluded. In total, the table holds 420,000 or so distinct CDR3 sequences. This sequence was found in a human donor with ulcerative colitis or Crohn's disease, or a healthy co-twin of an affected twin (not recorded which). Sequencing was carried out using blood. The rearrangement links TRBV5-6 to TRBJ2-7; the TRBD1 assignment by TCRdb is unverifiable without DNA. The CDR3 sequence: CASSLRWQGGFTEQYF.